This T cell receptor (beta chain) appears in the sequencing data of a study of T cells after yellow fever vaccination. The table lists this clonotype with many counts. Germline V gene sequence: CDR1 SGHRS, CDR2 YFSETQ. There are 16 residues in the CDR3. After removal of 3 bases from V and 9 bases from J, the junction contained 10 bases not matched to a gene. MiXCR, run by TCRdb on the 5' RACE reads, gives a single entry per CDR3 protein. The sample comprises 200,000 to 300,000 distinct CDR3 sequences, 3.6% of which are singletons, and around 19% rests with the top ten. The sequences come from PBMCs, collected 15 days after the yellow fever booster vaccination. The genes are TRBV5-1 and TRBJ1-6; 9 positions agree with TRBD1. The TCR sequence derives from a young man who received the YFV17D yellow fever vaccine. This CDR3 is CASSWEQGADGSPLHF. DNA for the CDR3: TGCGCCAGCAGCTGGGAACAGGGGGCGGATGGTTCACCCCTCCACTTT.